The 9 T cell receptor beta chains reported below all come from one sample, sequenced in a study of CD8+ T cells in alopecia areata (dated 2018 in TCRdb). The sample's time point, from its label and the paper: baseline before oral tofacitinib. The protocol used for the library was the immunoSEQ multiplex PCR assay. To provide template for TCR sequencing, every sample had RNA extracted and reverse transcribed into cDNA. TCRdb took this table from immuneACCESS and kept in-frame rearrangements with V and J called. Such tables lack part of the clones; where checked against another copy, unresolved V genes explain under half of the gap, and the rest is unexplained. Across this sample there are around 69,000 clones, with approximately 64% seen only once. About 15% of the sample comes from the top ten. Sequenced here: CD8+ T cells sorted from blood, sampled at week 0. The receptors come from a human donor with alopecia areata.

Written as DNA, the CDR3 is TGTGCCAGCAGTGTGAGTGATGAGCAGTTCTTC. Residues: CASSVSDEQFF. This chain connects TRBV25-1 to TRBJ2-1; D not certain. The CDR3 has 11 amino acids. V was clipped by 4 bases and J by 8 bases, with 6 bases between them. Germline V gene lookup returns CDR1 MGHDK and CDR2 SYGVNS.

V is TRBV5-1 and J is TRBJ2-2, with 10 nucleotides matching TRBD2. This CDR3 is built from 15 residues. CDR1 is SGHRS and CDR2 is YFSETQ in the germline V gene. Trimming cost V 3 bases and J 1 base; bases outside gene matches: 0. The CDR3 DNA reads TGCGCCAGCAGCTGGACTAGCGGGAACACCGGGGAGCTGTTTTTT. Its protein is CASSWTSGNTGELFF.

V gene TRBV7-3 combines with J gene TRBJ2-3; 14 bases map to TRBD2. Germline lookup yields CDR1 SGHTA and CDR2 FQGTGA. The junction had 4 bases not matched to a gene; V was cut back by 1 base and J by 4 bases. This CDR3 spans 17 amino acids. The CDR3: CASSLNPTSGGADTQYF. The CDR3 nucleotides read TGTGCCAGCAGCTTAAACCCGACTAGCGGGGGGGCAGATACGCAGTATTTT.

The rearrangement uses TRBV5-1 and TRBJ1-2; 7 bases match TRBD1. Per germline, CDR1 SGHRS and CDR2 YFSETQ. The CDR3 length is 13 residues. The ends lost 4 bases at V and 4 bases at J; junction bases unmatched: 4. In DNA form, the CDR3 reads TGCGCCAGCAGCCCGTGGACAGGCTATGGCTACACCTTC. Its protein product is CASSPWTGYGYTF.

This chain uses TRBV5-1 with TRBJ2-1; D is unclear. Germline CDR1 SGHRS, CDR2 YFSETQ. This CDR3 spans 13 amino acids. V lost 4 bases, J lost 4 bases, and 9 bases lay in between. The CDR3 sequence is CASSPVEYNEQFF. In DNA form, the CDR3 reads TGCGCCAGCAGCCCAGTCGAGTACAATGAGCAGTTCTTC.

This clone has just a few counts. The sample contains more than one DNA sequence encoding this CDR3. The chain links TRBV5-1 to TRBJ2-7; D possibly uses TRBD1 or TRBD2 (5 bases each). The CDR3 is 13 residues long. Germline-derived CDR1 and CDR2 are SGHRS and YFSETQ. The V gene lost 0 bases and the J gene lost 7 bases, with 11 bases spanning the gap. The CDR3: CASSLAGQREQYF. CDR3 coding DNA: TGCGCCAGCAGCTTGGCGGGGCAAAGGGAGCAGTACTTC.

CDR3 protein: CASSGQGENYGYTF. The CDR3 DNA is TGTGCCAGCAGTGGACAGGGGGAGAACTATGGCTACACCTTC. The J gene is TRBJ1-2, the V gene TRBV2, with 9 bases fitting TRBD1. The CDR3 is made up of 14 amino acids. Germline V gene data show CDR1 as SNHLY and CDR2 as FYNNEI. V was clipped by 4 bases and J by 2 bases; unmatched bases: 2.

The V gene is TRBV10-3, the J gene TRBJ2-5; D uncertain. Between the trimmed V and J ends, which lost 10 bases and 5 bases, there was a span of 26 bases. This CDR3 is built from 16 residues. In germline, CDR1 is ENHRY, CDR2 SYGVKD. In DNA form, the CDR3 reads TGTGCCAGCTCCCTAAGGCCAACCCAAGACTCGGAGACCCAGTACTTC. It yields the protein CASSLRPTQDSETQYF.

The genes are TRBV5-1 and TRBJ2-7, with TRBD1 matching 9 bases. Germline-derived CDR1 and CDR2 are SGHRS and YFSETQ. The CDR3 is 15 residues long. The V gene end was trimmed by 2 bases and the J gene end by 2 bases; junction bases not matched to a gene: 5. In DNA form, the CDR3 reads TGCGCCAGCAGCTTCCGGGACAGGGACCCCTACGAGCAGTACTTC. Translating it yields CASSFRDRDPYEQYF.